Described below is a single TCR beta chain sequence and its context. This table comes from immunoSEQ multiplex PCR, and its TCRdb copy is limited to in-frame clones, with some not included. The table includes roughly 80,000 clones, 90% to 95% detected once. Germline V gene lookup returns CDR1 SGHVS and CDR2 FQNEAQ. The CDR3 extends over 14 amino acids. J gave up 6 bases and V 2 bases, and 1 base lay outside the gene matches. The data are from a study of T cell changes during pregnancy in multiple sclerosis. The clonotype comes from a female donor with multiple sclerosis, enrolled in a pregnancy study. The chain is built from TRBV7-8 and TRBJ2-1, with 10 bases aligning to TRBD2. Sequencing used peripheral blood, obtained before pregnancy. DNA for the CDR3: TGTGCCAGCAGCTTATTAGCGGGAGGCAATGAGCAGTTCTTC. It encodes CASSLLAGGNEQFF.